Sequencing of this T cell receptor beta chain was carried out in a study of OX40 agonist ivuxolimab in advanced cancers. TCRdb's table, derived via immunoSEQ multiplex PCR, lists solely in-frame clones and lacks some. This table has tens of thousands of clones, around 73% appearing once. This clone was seen only once. Its antigen remains unknown. The CDR3 spans 14 residues. Germline CDR1 and CDR2: MNHEY and SMNVEV (reference sequence). Trimming took off 8 bases at V and 6 bases at J, with 19 bases between the two ends. Whole-study findings and limits: The work left the antigen specificity of expanded peripheral T cells undetermined.

The sequencing here drew on CD4+ or CD8+ T cells sorted from blood, taken in a trial of the OX40 agonist ivuxolimab. The chain has TRBV27 and TRBJ1-2, with D possibly matching TRBD1 (5 bases). The clonotype originates from an adult with an advanced solid tumor such as melanoma, head and neck, liver or kidney cancer. CDR3 nucleotide sequence: TGTGCCAGCGCCTCCCCGGGGGAGGGGAATGGCTACACCTTC. Amino acid sequence: CASASPGEGNGYTF.